The present entry profiles one T cell receptor beta chain with its context. The data belong to a study of shared clonotypes between healthy human individuals. CD4+ cells yielded CD45RA+ naive and CD45RA-negative memory subsets. The repertoire was sequenced with immunoSEQ multiplex PCR; TCRdb's copy has only in-frame clones and lacks some. The sample holds a few million clones, about 94% seen once. The CDR3 has 15 amino acids. Looked up from germline, CDR1 is SGHRS and CDR2 is YFSETQ. V gave up 1 base and J gave up 5 bases; unmatched junction bases: 6. Sequencing was done on a sample of naive CD4+ T cells sorted from blood. Subset of the sample: CD45RA+ positively selected. This sequence originates from a man between 18 and 29 years old in good health. The chain is built from TRBV5-1 and TRBJ2-3; 8 bases line up with TRBD2. The CDR3 nucleotides read TGCGCCAGCAGCTTGTCAAGCGGGGGCCGAGATACGCAGTATTTT. This gives the protein CASSLSSGGRDTQYF.